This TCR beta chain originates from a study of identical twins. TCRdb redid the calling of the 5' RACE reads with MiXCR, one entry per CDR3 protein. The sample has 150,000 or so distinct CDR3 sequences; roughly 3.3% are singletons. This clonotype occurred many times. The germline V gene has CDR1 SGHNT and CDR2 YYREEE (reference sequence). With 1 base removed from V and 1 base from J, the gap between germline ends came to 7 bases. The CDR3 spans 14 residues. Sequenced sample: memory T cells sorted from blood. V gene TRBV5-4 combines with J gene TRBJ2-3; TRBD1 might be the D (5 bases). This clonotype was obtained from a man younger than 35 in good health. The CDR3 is CASSLRGRTDTQYF. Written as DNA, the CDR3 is TGTGCCAGCAGCTTGAGGGGCCGCACAGATACGCAGTATTTT.